The 32 T cell receptor beta chains given below trace back to one sample, sequenced in a study of CXCR3-negative and CXCR3-positive naive CD8 T cells. Study-wide results and caveats: Naive cells that were CXCR3-positive had more hydrophobic TRB CDR3s (compared with CXCR3-negative naive cells).

Through 5' RACE with UMI labels, the TRB cDNA libraries were prepared. TCRdb reprocessed the 5' RACE reads, keeping one entry per CDR3 protein, no DNA. The sample data list around 130,000 distinct CDR3 sequences. Their antigen targets remain unknown. Source material: naive CXCR3+ CD8+ T cells from blood. Subset indicated: CD45RO-CCR7+CD27+CD95- naive CD8+ T cells expressing CXCR3 (TNR3+). These receptors were obtained from a human donor in good health. Some clones in this sample may be carry-over from other donors' samples.

The chain links TRBV7-8 to TRBJ2-1; TCRdb outputs TRBD1, but without DNA this stays unchecked. Germline loops: CDR1 SGHVS, CDR2 FQNEAQ. The CDR3 is 16 residues long. CDR3 protein: CASSGQWGLSYNEQFF.

The chain uses TRBV7-9 and TRBJ2-3. The CDR3 totals 12 residues. The germline V gene encodes CDR1 SEHNR and CDR2 FQNEAQ (reference sequence). This CDR3 is CASSGRRDTQYF.

V and J are TRBV29-1 and TRBJ2-1. This CDR3 is built from 11 residues. Germline V CDR1 and CDR2: SQVTM, ANQGSEA. The CDR3 loop is CSSEDYNEQFF.

The gene calls are TRBV5-5 and TRBJ1-4; no DNA is available, so the TRBD1 call from TCRdb remains unchecked. Germline values: CDR1 SGHKS, CDR2 YYEKEE (reference sequence). The CDR3 has 14 amino acids. CDR3 amino acids: CASMPDRNNENLFF.

The genes are TRBV20-1 and TRBJ2-7; TCRdb gives TRBD1 as the D gene, but with no DNA this cannot be confirmed. Germline V gives CDR1 DFQATT, CDR2 SNEGSKA (reference sequence). CDR3 length: 14 residues. CDR3 in amino acids: CSVPTGASYYEQYF.

The chain joins TRBV12-3 or TRBV12-4 to TRBJ2-7. The CDR3 has 13 amino acids. CDR3 residues: CASSLELSYEQYF.

The genes are TRBV25-1 and TRBJ1-2. This CDR3 is built from 12 residues. Germline loops: CDR1 MGHDK, CDR2 SYGVNS. The CDR3 loop reads CASSEPSYGYTF.

The gene calls are TRBV19 and TRBJ2-3. CDR1 and CDR2 (germline): LNHDA, SQIVND (reference sequence). The CDR3 contains 14 residues. This chain's CDR3 is CASSMETNTDTQYF. The full variable domain, its missing parts supplied by reference TRBV19 and TRBJ2-3, is DGGITQSPKYLFRKEGQNVTLSCEQNLNHDAMYWYRQDPGQGLRLIYYSQIVNDFQKGDIAEGYSVSREKKESFPLTVTSAQKNPTAFYLCASSMETNTDTQYFGPGTRLTVL.

The chain couples TRBV20-1 to TRBJ1-1; the D call of TRBD1 rests on TCRdb alone, since no DNA is present to check it. Germline CDR1 reads DFQATT; CDR2 reads SNEGSKA (reference sequence). This CDR3 has 15 residues. The CDR3 here is CSARDHGTENTEAFF.

The chain has TRBV15 and TRBJ2-2; TCRdb selects TRBD1, and the lack of DNA leaves this call unchecked. Germline CDR1 reads LNHNV; CDR2 reads YYDKDF (reference sequence). There are 16 residues in the CDR3. CDR3 residues: CATSRDRDRNTGELFF.

The V and J genes are TRBV29-1 and TRBJ2-7; the TRBD1 assignment by TCRdb is unverifiable without DNA. This CDR3 contains 13 residues. Looked up from germline, CDR1 is SQVTM and CDR2 is ANQGSEA. The CDR3 reads CSVEVRDRYEQYF.

The rearrangement joins TRBV2 to TRBJ2-2; TCRdb designates TRBD2, a call that cannot be tested without DNA. The CDR3 has 16 residues. Germline V gene data show CDR1 as SNHLY and CDR2 as FYNNEI. The CDR3 here is CASTGLAGGNTGELFF.

The rearrangement joins TRBV14 to TRBJ2-7. Germline-derived CDR1 and CDR2 are SGHDN and FVKESK. This CDR3 contains 15 residues. The CDR3 reads CASSQGLKGNYEQYF.

The chain employs TRBV9 and TRBJ1-2; TCRdb reports TRBD1, a call that lacks DNA to check it against. Germline loops: CDR1 SGDLS, CDR2 YYNGEE. The CDR3 has 13 residues. The CDR3 sequence is CASSVGAAYGYTF.

V and J are TRBV7-2 and TRBJ2-5; TCRdb returns TRBD1, unconfirmable since there is no DNA. The CDR3 spans 15 residues. Germline V gene data show CDR1 as SGHTA and CDR2 as FQGNSA. The CDR3 region is CASSSPQGAGETQYF.

The V call is TRBV10-3, the J call TRBJ2-2; TCRdb's D call of TRBD1 is untestable without DNA. Germline V gene data show CDR1 as ENHRY and CDR2 as SYGVKD. This CDR3 region has 15 residues. CDR3 loop: CAIGGQGGSTGELFF.

The chain is built from TRBV7-9 and TRBJ2-7. Germline-derived CDR1 and CDR2 are SEHNR and FQNEAQ (reference sequence). There are 15 residues in the CDR3. The CDR3 spells CASSPQVANVYEQYF. Variable domain in full (rest from reference TRBV7-9 and TRBJ2-7): DTGVSQNPRHKITKRGQNVTFRCDPISEHNRLYWYRQTLGQGPEFLTYFQNEAQLEKSRLLSDRFSAERPKGSFSTLEIQRTEQGDSAMYLCASSPQVANVYEQYFGPGTRLTVT.

V gene TRBV29-1 combines with J gene TRBJ1-2. There are 13 residues in the CDR3. The germline V gene has CDR1 SQVTM and CDR2 ANQGSEA. This CDR3 reads CSADTTGRDGYTF.

This chain uses TRBV12-3 or TRBV12-4 with TRBJ2-5; the TCRdb call, TRBD1, lacks DNA for checking. The length of the CDR3 is 13 residues. The chain's CDR3 is CASSLLGEETQYF.

This rearrangement joins TRBV7-2 to TRBJ2-7; TCRdb reports TRBD2, a call that lacks DNA to check it against. The CDR3 runs 12 residues. Germline V gives CDR1 SGHTA, CDR2 FQGNSA. The CDR3 sequence: CASGDYSYEQYF. Filled out from reference TRBV7-2 and TRBJ2-7, the complete variable domain reads GAGVSQSPSNKVTEKGKDVELRCDPISGHTALYWYRQSLGQGLEFLIYFQGNSAPDKSGLPSDRFSAERTGGSVSTLTIQRTQQEDSAVYLCASGDYSYEQYFGPGTRLTVT.

V usage is TRBV15 and J usage is TRBJ1-1; TCRdb proposes TRBD1, but this gene call is untestable without DNA. The CDR3 runs to 17 residues. Germline V lookup: CDR1 LNHNV, CDR2 YYDKDF (reference sequence). The CDR3 region is CATSRDNRGLRNTEAFF.

The CDR3 here is CASSLLLRGGISYEQYF. J is TRBJ2-7 and V is TRBV28; as DNA is missing, the TRBD2 call by TCRdb cannot be tested. The CDR3 has 17 amino acids. Germline V gene lookup returns CDR1 MDHEN and CDR2 SYDVKM. Supplemented by reference TRBV28 and TRBJ2-7, the full variable domain reads DVKVTQSSRYLVKRTGEKVFLECVQDMDHENMFWYRQDPGLGLRLIYFSYDVKMKEKGDIPEGYSVSREKKERFSLILESASTNQTSMYLCASSLLLRGGISYEQYFGPGTRLTVT.

J is TRBJ1-1 and V is TRBV10-1; the TRBD1 assignment by TCRdb is unverifiable without DNA. The germline gives CDR1 WNHNN, CDR2 SYGVQD (reference sequence). This CDR3 region has 12 residues. CDR3 protein: CASSAGDTEAFF.

This chain connects TRBV27 to TRBJ2-1; TCRdb's assignment of TRBD1 cannot be checked, as there is no DNA. This CDR3 spans 12 amino acids. Germline CDR1 MNHEY, CDR2 SMNVEV (reference sequence). CDR3 sequence: CASGTGHNEQFF.

This chain links TRBV4-1 with TRBJ2-7; TCRdb names TRBD2, which stays unverified in the absence of DNA. This CDR3 spans 15 amino acids. Germline V lookup: CDR1 MGHRA, CDR2 YSYEKL. The CDR3 here is CASSQEGTSWYEQYF.

The chain is built from TRBV5-1 and TRBJ2-2; with no DNA, the TCRdb D assignment of TRBD1 cannot be verified. The CDR3 spans 13 residues. From germline, CDR1 is SGHRS and CDR2 YFSETQ. This CDR3 reads CASSLTGVGELFF.

This chain uses TRBV5-4 with TRBJ2-5; TCRdb returns TRBD1, unconfirmable since there is no DNA. Germline CDR1 is SGHNT and CDR2 is YYREEE (reference sequence). The CDR3 sequence is 14 residues long. The CDR3: CASSKGAEQETQYF.

This chain links TRBV4-1 with TRBJ1-2; TCRdb picks TRBD1, but there is no DNA to check that call. Per the germline V gene, CDR1 is MGHRA and CDR2 is YSYEKL. There are 15 residues in the CDR3. The CDR3 protein is CASSQGTGANYGYTF.

The CDR3 here is CASRPGRGEGYEQYF. V and J are TRBV7-2 and TRBJ2-7; TCRdb reports TRBD2, a call that lacks DNA to check it against. The length of the CDR3 is 15 residues. The germline CDR1 and CDR2 sequences are SGHTA and FQGNSA. The full variable domain, in which reference TRBV7-2 and TRBJ2-7 provide the parts outside the CDR3, is GAGVSQSPSNKVTEKGKDVELRCDPISGHTALYWYRQSLGQGLEFLIYFQGNSAPDKSGLPSDRFSAERTGGSVSTLTIQRTQQEDSAVYLCASRPGRGEGYEQYFGPGTRLTVT.

The V call is TRBV7-8, the J call TRBJ2-7; as DNA is missing, the TRBD1 call by TCRdb cannot be tested. This CDR3 spans 14 amino acids. Per the germline V gene, CDR1 is SGHVS and CDR2 is FQNEAQ. The CDR3 region is CASSLGSSGNEQYF.

This rearrangement joins TRBV7-2 to TRBJ1-5. The CDR3 consists of 12 residues. CDR1 SGHTA and CDR2 FQGNSA come from the germline V gene. CDR3 in amino acids: CASSRAGQPQHF.

The chain carries TRBV21-1 and TRBJ2-1; TCRdb lists TRBD2, though no DNA is available to test this call. TRBV21-1 is flagged as a pseudogene. CDR3 length: 20 residues. The CDR3 loop is CASSKGVSEREGRIGDEQFF.